Following are 20 T cell receptor beta chains from one sample sequenced in a study of blood T cell repertoires in COVID-19. Clones were read by immunoSEQ multiplex PCR, and TCRdb kept only the in-frame ones, dropping some. The data contain some 250,000 clones, 88% of them singletons. Specimen: peripheral blood. These receptors were taken from a woman between 40 and 55 years old who had recovered from COVID-19.

The chain has TRBV13 and TRBJ1-2; no clear D. Trimming cost V 1 base and J 8 bases, with 17 bases left between them. The CDR3 consists of 15 residues. The V gene's germline CDR1 is PRHDT and CDR2 FYEKMQ (reference sequence). CDR3 residues: CASSLVGEVRVGYTF. As DNA, the CDR3 is TGTGCCAGCAGCTTAGTTGGGGAGGTCCGGGTCGGCTACACCTTC.

V gene TRBV19 combines with J gene TRBJ2-3, with TRBD1 matching 9 bases. From germline, CDR1 is LNHDA and CDR2 SQIVND (reference sequence). V shed 3 bases, J shed 1 base, and the junction held 5 bases outside the gene matches. This CDR3 is 16 amino acids long. CDR3 nucleotide sequence: TGTGCCAGTAGTATCGGGACAGGGATACGCACAGATACGCAGTATTTT. This codes for CASSIGTGIRTDTQYF.

The genes are TRBV5-5 and TRBJ2-3; D might be TRBD2 (6 bases). Trimming removed 4 bases from V and 2 bases from J, with 11 bases in between. Per the germline V gene, CDR1 is SGHKS and CDR2 is YYEKEE (reference sequence). The length of the CDR3 is 14 residues. The CDR3 protein is CASSRPGATDTQYF. The CDR3 DNA reads as TGTGCCAGCAGCCGCCCGGGAGCCACAGATACGCAGTATTTT.

The genes are TRBV27 and TRBJ1-2, with TRBD1 as a possible D gene (6 bases). Trimming shortened V by 5 bases and J by 7 bases, and 17 bases separated the two germline ends. The CDR3 runs 14 residues. Germline V lookup: CDR1 MNHEY, CDR2 SMNVEV (reference sequence). The CDR3 here is CASSPRQASGGYTF. In DNA form, the CDR3 reads TGTGCCAGCAGTCCCCGACAGGCCTCAGGTGGCTACACCTTC.

In this sample, this clone turned up once. The CDR3 DNA sequence: TGTGCCAGCAGCTTGGCAGGGATGGGCTACACCTTC. Its protein product is CASSLAGMGYTF. The V and J genes are TRBV11-2 and TRBJ1-2; D is perhaps TRBD1 (5 bases). The CDR3 length is 12 residues. V dropped 3 bases and J dropped 8 bases, with 10 bases sitting between them. Germline CDR1 and CDR2: SGHAT and FQNNGV. Supplemented by reference TRBV11-2 and TRBJ1-2, the full variable domain reads EAGVAQSPRYKIIEKRQSVAFWCNPISGHATLYWYQQILGQGPKLLIQFQNNGVVDDSQLPKDRFSAERLKGVDSTLKIQPAKLEDSAVYLCASSLAGMGYTFGSGTRLTVV.

The V and J genes are TRBV7-7 and TRBJ2-3; 8 positions agree with TRBD2. CDR1 and CDR2 (germline): SSHAT, FNYEAQ (reference sequence). The CDR3 is made up of 15 amino acids. After removal of 5 bases from V and 4 bases from J, the junction contained 8 bases not matched to a gene. CDR3 sequence: CASSPGLGLPDTQYF. The CDR3 region has the DNA TGTGCCAGCAGCCCGGGACTAGGCCTCCCAGATACGCAGTATTTT.

The chain carries TRBV19 and TRBJ2-5; no clear D. This CDR3 contains 11 residues. Germline lookup yields CDR1 LNHDA and CDR2 SQIVND (reference sequence). Trimming removed 5 bases at V and 8 bases at J, with 9 bases between. The CDR3 nucleotides are TGTGCCAGTAGTGCGGTGGGTACCCAGTACTTC. This codes for CASSAVGTQYF.

The chain is built from TRBV10-3 and TRBJ1-4; a possible D gene is TRBD1 (5 bases). The CDR3 sequence is 14 residues long. Looked up from germline, CDR1 is ENHRY and CDR2 is SYGVKD. Deletions cut 5 bases from V and 6 bases from J, with 13 bases between. CDR3 DNA: TGTGCCATCAGTCCGGCAGGGTCCTATGAAAAACTGTTTTTT. It is translated as CAISPAGSYEKLFF.

The chain joins TRBV9 to TRBJ2-7; TRBD1 matches 7 bases. Germline V gives CDR1 SGDLS, CDR2 YYNGEE. The CDR3 spans 13 residues. The V segment lost 3 bases and the J segment 3 bases; nucleotides outside the gene matches: 3. CDR3 DNA: TGTGCCAGCAGCGCGGGACAGCGCTACGAGCAGTACTTC. Residues: CASSAGQRYEQYF. Drawing the rest from reference TRBV9 and TRBJ2-7, the complete variable domain is DSGVTQTPKHLITATGQRVTLRCSPRSGDLSVYWYQQSLDQGLQFLIQYYNGEERAKGNILERFSAQQFPDLHSELNLSSLELGDSALYFCASSAGQRYEQYFGPGTRLTVT.

The chain uses TRBV4-1 and TRBJ2-6, with 9 bases identical to TRBD1. Germline trimming cut 4 bases from V and 3 bases from J; bases unmatched to any gene: 10. Per germline, CDR1 MGHRA and CDR2 YSYEKL. This CDR3 is 18 amino acids long. CDR3 DNA sequence: TGCGCCAGCAGCCTAGGGACAGGGCTTGGTAGTGGGGCCAACGTCCTGACTTTC. Translated, it gives CASSLGTGLGSGANVLTF.

This chain connects TRBV7-9 to TRBJ2-1; no clear D. Trimming removed 2 bases at V and 6 bases at J, with 11 bases between. Germline values: CDR1 SEHNR, CDR2 FQNEAQ (reference sequence). The CDR3 is 14 residues long. The CDR3 nucleotides are TGTGCCAGCAGCTTATCTACCTCTAGCAATGAGCAGTTCTTC. This codes for CASSLSTSSNEQFF.

The chain is built from TRBV6-5 and TRBJ2-7; D unclear. The CDR3 totals 15 residues. The V gene's germline CDR1 is MNHEY and CDR2 SVGAGI. V shed 6 bases and J shed 2 bases, with 17 bases lying between them. The CDR3 DNA reads as TGTGCCAGCAGACTGGAGTCCTCCGGTGCCTACGAGCAGTACGTC. Translation gives CASRLESSGAYEQYV.

The chain has TRBV27 and TRBJ2-5; D is perhaps TRBD2 (6 bases). CDR3 length: 16 amino acids. The germline V and J ends were trimmed by 6 bases and 9 bases, with 26 bases remaining between them. Germline CDR1 and CDR2: MNHEY and SMNVEV (reference sequence). CDR3 loop: CASRPRGGSAGGAQYF. The CDR3, as DNA: TGTGCCAGCAGGCCGCGGGGTGGGAGTGCCGGCGGGGCCCAGTACTTC.

This chain links TRBV7-2 with TRBJ2-1, with 14 bases matching TRBD2. With V trimmed by 5 bases and J by 8 bases, 5 bases remained unmatched. CDR3 length equals 15 residues. Germline V gene sequence: CDR1 SGHTA, CDR2 FQGNSA. In DNA form, the CDR3 reads TGTGCCAGCAGCCCGGGACTAGCGGGAGTGGATGAGCAGTTCTTC. Its translation: CASSPGLAGVDEQFF.

The chain links TRBV29-1 to TRBJ1-1; 8 positions match TRBD1. Germline assignment: CDR1 SQVTM and CDR2 ANQGSEA. The junction had 10 bases not matched to a gene; V was cut back by 7 bases and J by 6 bases. The CDR3 spans 13 residues. The CDR3: CSDLGQGTSEAFF. The CDR3 DNA reads TGCAGCGACCTCGGACAGGGAACTTCTGAAGCTTTCTTT.

The chain links TRBV24-1 to TRBJ2-1, with D possibly matching TRBD1 (8 bases). The CDR3 length is 18 residues. Trimming took off 4 bases at V and 0 bases at J, with 18 bases between the two ends. Germline CDR1 KGHDR, CDR2 SFDVKD. CDR3 sequence (DNA): TGTGCCACCAGTGAAGCGGGACAGGTAGGGAGCTCCTACAATGAGCAGTTCTTC. Its translation: CATSEAGQVGSSYNEQFF.

J is TRBJ1-2 and V is TRBV28; 8 bases are a match to TRBD1. V lost 7 bases, J lost 4 bases, and 17 bases stayed unmatched. The CDR3 runs 17 residues. Per germline, CDR1 MDHEN and CDR2 SYDVKM. CDR3 residues: CASTPGEIMGTGYGYTF. In nucleotides, the CDR3 is TGTGCCAGCACCCCCGGTGAGATAATGGGGACAGGCTATGGCTACACCTTC.

V is TRBV5-4 and J is TRBJ1-1; 8 bases are a match to TRBD1. V shed 3 bases and J 2 bases; nucleotides not matched to a gene: 9. The CDR3 loop spans 16 amino acids. Germline loops: CDR1 SGHNT, CDR2 YYREEE (reference sequence). CDR3 loop: CASSYRPGTGNTEAFF. The CDR3 coding sequence is TGTGCCAGCAGCTATCGTCCCGGGACAGGAAACACTGAAGCTTTCTTT.

This chain uses TRBV10-3 with TRBJ1-1; 8 bases line up with TRBD1. CDR1 is ENHRY and CDR2 is SYGVKD in the germline V gene. After removal of 5 bases from V and 4 bases from J, the junction contained 6 bases not matched to a gene. The CDR3 totals 14 residues. CDR3 amino acids: CAISPQDRVTEAFF. CDR3 coding DNA: TGTGCCATCAGTCCCCAGGACAGGGTCACTGAAGCTTTCTTT.

The chain couples TRBV2 to TRBJ1-6; 9 bases fit TRBD1. This CDR3 is built from 17 residues. The V and J ends lost 6 bases and 1 base, in that order; junction bases with no gene match: 7. CDR1 is SNHLY, CDR2 FYNNEI, per germline. The CDR3 DNA sequence: TGTGCCAGCAGCCAACAGGGGGCGGGTTCCTATAATTCACCCCTCCACTTT. Amino acid sequence: CASSQQGAGSYNSPLHF.